This TCR beta chain was documented in a study of blood T cell repertoires in COVID-19. Study-level background: Samples taken during acute and convalescent COVID-19 were collected in the United States, Italy and Spain. PBMCs, B-cell-depleted T cells, or T cells were the source of the cDNA or gDNA that made up the material.

As handled by the study authors: Reference gene primer amplification in the assay estimated nucleated cell counts. Using immunoSEQ multiplex PCR, the repertoire was profiled, and TCRdb retains in-frame clones only, with some absent. V and J calls and clone size are as listed in that table; D and trimming were resolved from the DNA. The sample has roughly 260,000 clones, more than 70% seen once. The CDR3 contains 17 residues. CDR1 is SGHNT, CDR2 YENEEA, per germline. Losses at the gene ends were 5 bases for V and 1 base for J; bases not matched to a gene: 13. The chain employs TRBV11-3 and TRBJ2-5; 7 bases match TRBD2. Sequenced sample: peripheral blood. This sequence originates from a woman between 40 and 50 years old who had recovered from COVID-19. In nucleotides, the CDR3 is TGTGCCAGCAGCCGTGGTTGGGGGGAGGGCCCCCAAGAGACCCAGTACTTC. This codes for CASSRGWGEGPQETQYF.